The 31 T cell receptor beta chains below all came from one sample that was sequenced in a study of CD8 T cells in Susac syndrome. About 0.5 to 1 ug RNA was reverse transcribed with random hexamers. TCRdb re-derived calls from the immunoSEQ multiplex PCR reads in MiXCR, one entry per CDR3 protein. The sample has around 170,000 distinct CDR3 sequences, 95% to 97% seen once; the top ten hold 0.095% to 0.15%. Sequencing input: CD4+ T cells from PBMCs. All receptors derive from a human donor with Susac syndrome.

V and J are TRBV25-1 and TRBJ1-2; tentative D call: TRBD1 (5 bases). The CDR3 contains 14 residues. The germline V gene encodes CDR1 MGHDK and CDR2 SYGVNS. The V end lost 1 base, the J end lost 8 bases, and 14 bases lay between the germline ends. This CDR3 is CASSEFREGTGYTF. CDR3 nucleotides: TGTGCCAGCAGTGAATTTCGAGAGGGGACCGGCTACACCTTC.

The chain carries TRBV29-1 and TRBJ2-1; D is uncertain. Germline lookup yields CDR1 SQVTM and CDR2 ANQGSEA. This CDR3 contains 8 residues. The V end was cut by 7 bases, the J end by 9 bases, with 4 bases between. The CDR3 loop reads CSGGEQFF. CDR3 nucleotide sequence: TGCAGCGGGGGTGAGCAGTTCTTC.

This chain uses TRBV28 with TRBJ1-5, with D unresolved. Germline CDR1 reads MDHEN; CDR2 reads SYDVKM. There are 11 residues in the CDR3. V was shortened by 6 bases and J by 15 bases, with 15 bases between the two germline ends. CDR3 region: CASSLGTLRHF. The CDR3 nucleotides are TGTGCCAGCAGCCTGGGAACACTTCGGCATTTT.

The V gene is TRBV5-1, the J gene TRBJ2-3, with TRBD1 matching over 9 bases. The CDR3 extends over 15 amino acids. The J segment lost 3 bases and the V segment lost 1 base, leaving 3 bases of the junction unmatched. Per germline, CDR1 SGHRS and CDR2 YFSETQ. CDR3 region: CASSLIQGATDTQYF. CDR3 nucleotides: TGCGCCAGCAGCTTGATACAGGGGGCTACAGATACGCAGTATTTT.

The chain couples TRBV28 to TRBJ2-1; 8 nucleotides align to TRBD2. V lost 6 bases and J lost 15; bases outside the gene matches: 13. Germline V lookup: CDR1 MDHEN, CDR2 SYDVKM. This CDR3 spans 13 amino acids. CDR3 residues: CASRVSAGLELFF. In DNA form, the CDR3 reads TGTGCCAGCAGAGTTTCGGCGGGACTAGAATTGTTCTTC.

The chain is built from TRBV24-1 and TRBJ2-3, with a tentative D call TRBD1 (6 bases). Trimming removed 5 bases from V and 2 bases from J, with 22 bases in between. Looked up from germline, CDR1 is KGHDR and CDR2 is SFDVKD. The CDR3 is made up of 18 amino acids. The CDR3 DNA is TGTGCCACCAGTGCACCTAAGTCGACAGGTTTGAACACAGATACGCAGTATTTT. Protein product: CATSAPKSTGLNTDTQYF.

This clonotype is a singleton in its sample. J is TRBJ2-1 and V is TRBV29-1, with D possibly being TRBD2 (6 bases). With 3 bases removed from V and 0 bases from J, the gap between germline ends came to 24 bases. Looked up from germline, CDR1 is SQVTM and CDR2 is ANQGSEA. CDR3 size: 19 residues. The CDR3, as DNA: TGCAGCGTTGACTTACTAGCCCCAGGACATTTTAGCTCCTACAATGAGCAGTTCTTC. Amino acid sequence: CSVDLLAPGHFSSYNEQFF.

The chain combines TRBV19 with TRBJ2-3; the D gene is possibly TRBD2 (5 bases). V gave up 5 bases and J gave up 4 bases, with 16 bases separating them. Germline V gene sequence: CDR1 LNHDA, CDR2 SQIVND (reference sequence). This CDR3 has 15 amino acids. As DNA, the CDR3 is TGTGCCAGTAGTGCCCCAGGACCCGGGGCAGATACGCAGTATTTT. Its translation: CASSAPGPGADTQYF.

The J gene is TRBJ2-6, the V gene TRBV10-3; D remains ambiguous. Looked up from germline, CDR1 is ENHRY and CDR2 is SYGVKD. The CDR3 runs to 13 residues. Trimming cost V 6 bases and J 0 bases, with 3 bases left between them. The CDR3 DNA reads as TGTGCCATCAGAAGCTCTGGGGCCAACGTCCTGACTTTC. Residues: CAIRSSGANVLTF.

This chain connects TRBV11-1 to TRBJ2-3, with 10 bases matching TRBD2. Trimming at V came to 5 bases and at J to 1 base, leaving 6 bases not matched to a gene. Germline V gives CDR1 SGHAT, CDR2 FQDESV (reference sequence). The CDR3 runs 16 residues. CDR3 DNA: TGTGCCAGCAGCCCCAGACTAGCGGGCCGCACAGATACGCAGTATTTT. Amino acid sequence: CASSPRLAGRTDTQYF.

J is TRBJ2-1 and V is TRBV20-1, with D possibly TRBD1 on 6 matching bases. V dropped 3 bases and J dropped 6 bases, with 9 bases sitting between them. From germline, CDR1 is DFQATT and CDR2 SNEGSKA (reference sequence). The CDR3 extends over 12 amino acids. CDR3 loop: CSARRGGNEQFF. The CDR3 DNA is TGCAGTGCTAGGAGAGGGGGCAATGAGCAGTTCTTC.

This chain joins TRBV28 and TRBJ2-7, with TRBD2 as a possible D gene (5 bases). Trimming cost V 6 bases and J 7 bases, with 13 bases left between them. The CDR3 contains 12 residues. The germline V gene encodes CDR1 MDHEN and CDR2 SYDVKM. DNA of the CDR3: TGTGCCAGCAGCCCCAGCCGGAGGGAGCAGTACTTC. It yields the protein CASSPSRREQYF.

V usage is TRBV7-2 and J usage is TRBJ1-2, with a weak D call TRBD1 (5 bases). The CDR3 is 14 amino acids. Germline CDR1 reads SGHTA; CDR2 reads FQGNSA. The germline V and J ends were trimmed by 5 bases and 8 bases, with 18 bases remaining between them. CDR3 DNA sequence: TGTGCCAGCAGCCAGCCGGGGACGGTCGGCGGCTACACCTTC. Translation: CASSQPGTVGGYTF.

The V call is TRBV30, the J call TRBJ1-2; possible D gene TRBD1, 6 bases. V was cut by 0 bases and J by 4 bases, with 9 bases left in between. The CDR3 has 13 amino acids. CDR1 and CDR2 from the germline V gene are GTSNPN and SVGIG (reference sequence). The CDR3 region is CAWSVGGLYGYTF. CDR3 DNA: TGTGCCTGGAGTGTAGGGGGGCTCTATGGCTACACCTTC. The variable domain in full, completed from reference TRBV30 and TRBJ1-2, reads SQTIHQWPATLVQPVGSPLSLECTVEGTSNPNLYWYRQAAGRGLQLLFYSVGIGQISSEVPQNLSASRPQDRQFILSSKKLLLSDSGFYLCAWSVGGLYGYTFGSGTRLTVV.

The rearrangement links TRBV18 to TRBJ2-1; perhaps D is TRBD1 or TRBD2 (5 bases each). This CDR3 contains 14 residues. CDR1 is KGHSH and CDR2 is LQKENI in the germline V gene. V lost 0 bases and J lost 8, with 11 bases in between. The CDR3 sequence: CASSPPTGRDEQFF. The CDR3 coding sequence is TGTGCCAGCTCACCACCGACGGGACGCGATGAGCAGTTCTTC.

The rearrangement uses TRBV6-5 and TRBJ1-1, with 8 bases identical to TRBD1. Germline assignment: CDR1 MNHEY and CDR2 SVGAGI. Trimming removed 6 bases from V and 5 bases from J; junction bases left unmatched: 2. This CDR3 spans 12 amino acids. The DNA of the CDR3 is TGTGCCAGCAGCGACAGGGGTACTGAAGCTTTCTTT. Amino acid sequence: CASSDRGTEAFF.

V is TRBV7-2 and J is TRBJ1-1; D call uncertain. Trimming left V 3 bases short and J 2 bases short, with 13 bases between. The CDR3 runs 15 residues. Looked up from germline, CDR1 is SGHTA and CDR2 is FQGNSA. CDR3 bases: TGTGCCAGCAGCTTGGGCCAGTTGGGTAACACTGAAGCTTTCTTT. It is translated as CASSLGQLGNTEAFF.

The V call is TRBV5-4, the J call TRBJ2-1; D tentatively fits TRBD1 or TRBD2 (7 bases each). Germline V gene lookup returns CDR1 SGHNT and CDR2 YYREEE (reference sequence). V was shortened by 7 bases and J by 5 bases, with 22 bases between the two germline ends. This CDR3 region has 16 residues. For the CDR3, the DNA is TGTGCCAGCCTCAGGGGGGGTCGGGGGGCGAACAATGAGCAGTTCTTC. It encodes CASLRGGRGANNEQFF.

V is TRBV12-3 or TRBV12-4 and J is TRBJ2-3, with D maybe TRBD1 (5 bases). V shed 5 bases and J shed 5 bases, with 8 bases lying between them. This CDR3 comprises 12 residues. The CDR3, as DNA: TGTGCCAGCAGTAGGGGTTTAGATACGCAGTATTTT. It yields the protein CASSRGLDTQYF.

The gene calls are TRBV30 and TRBJ1-4; D is undetermined. The CDR3 length is 11 residues. Trimming cost V 2 bases and J 7 bases, with 5 bases left between them. The germline CDR1 and CDR2 sequences are GTSNPN and SVGIG (reference sequence). The CDR3 loop reads CAWSSREKLFF. CDR3 bases: TGTGCCTGGAGTTCTCGTGAAAAACTGTTTTTT.

The chain has TRBV30 and TRBJ1-5, with a tentative D call TRBD1 (5 bases). CDR1 and CDR2 (germline): GTSNPN, SVGIG (reference sequence). This CDR3 region has 13 residues. Trimming left V 8 bases short and J 7 bases short, with 18 bases between. The CDR3 spells CAAGTAARQPQHF. The CDR3 DNA is TGTGCCGCAGGGACCGCTGCAAGGCAGCCCCAGCATTTT.

The chain couples TRBV5-6 to TRBJ1-5; 8 bases agree with TRBD1. V shed 1 base and J 9 bases; nucleotides not matched to a gene: 6. Germline CDR1 and CDR2: SGHDT and YYEEEE. This CDR3 comprises 14 residues. CDR3 sequence: CASSLRQGATPQHF. As DNA, the CDR3 is TGTGCCAGCAGCTTGAGGCAGGGGGCGACGCCCCAGCATTTT.

This chain links TRBV19 with TRBJ1-5, with D hard to call. The CDR3 runs to 13 residues. Germline CDR1 and CDR2: LNHDA and SQIVND (reference sequence). Trimming pared 5 bases from V and 4 bases from J, leaving 9 bases between. In nucleotides, the CDR3 is TGTGCCAGTAGTGGGAGTACTAATCAGCCCCAGCATTTT. It translates to CASSGSTNQPQHF.

The chain couples TRBV2 to TRBJ2-1; 8 nucleotides align to TRBD1. With 6 bases clipped from V and 5 bases from J, the junction kept 3 bases outside the gene matches. The CDR3 sequence is 13 residues long. Germline V CDR1 and CDR2: SNHLY, FYNNEI. The DNA for the CDR3 is TGTGCCAGCAGGCAGACAGGGGACAATGAGCAGTTCTTC. This translates into CASRQTGDNEQFF.

The chain joins TRBV30 to TRBJ2-1; D uncertain. The CDR3 is 12 residues long. Germline CDR1 is GTSNPN and CDR2 is SVGIG (reference sequence). Trimming took off 3 bases at V and 5 bases at J, with 8 bases between the two ends. Here the CDR3 reads CAWRWVNNEQFF. CDR3 DNA: TGTGCCTGGAGGTGGGTTAACAATGAGCAGTTCTTC.

V gene TRBV20-1 combines with J gene TRBJ2-7; tentative D call: TRBD1 (5 bases). The V gene lost 5 bases and the J gene lost 6 bases, with 20 bases spanning the gap. CDR3 length: 14 amino acids. The germline V gene encodes CDR1 DFQATT and CDR2 SNEGSKA (reference sequence). The CDR3 DNA follows: TGCAGTGCTGAGGCCGTGGACACGATTGGCGAGCAGTACTTC. Its protein product is CSAEAVDTIGEQYF.

This chain connects TRBV28 to TRBJ1-5, with TRBD1 as a possible D gene (5 bases). V dropped 2 bases and J dropped 4 bases, with 12 bases sitting between them. Germline values: CDR1 MDHEN, CDR2 SYDVKM. The CDR3 spans 15 residues. The CDR3 sequence: CASSLGAGWNQPQHF. CDR3 bases: TGTGCCAGCAGTTTAGGGGCGGGGTGGAATCAGCCCCAGCATTTT. The full variable domain, in which reference TRBV28 and TRBJ1-5 provide the parts outside the CDR3, is DVKVTQSSRYLVKRTGEKVFLECVQDMDHENMFWYRQDPGLGLRLIYFSYDVKMKEKGDIPEGYSVSREKKERFSLILESASTNQTSMYLCASSLGAGWNQPQHFGDGTRLSIL.

This clonotype was picked up one time. V gene TRBV7-2 combines with J gene TRBJ2-1; no clear D gene. Germline V gene sequence: CDR1 SGHTA, CDR2 FQGNSA. CDR3 length: 16 amino acids. Deletions cut 3 bases from V and 6 bases from J, with 18 bases between. Here the CDR3 reads CASSFSLSPGPNEQFF. The CDR3 DNA follows: TGTGCCAGCAGCTTTAGCCTATCCCCCGGGCCCAATGAGCAGTTCTTC.

The CDR3 nucleotides are TGTGCCAGCAGTTCCTCCGGGACCAGCACAGATACGCAGTATTTT. Translated: CASSSSGTSTDTQYF. This sequence joins TRBV27 and TRBJ2-3; D tentatively reads TRBD1 or TRBD2 (5 bases each). The CDR3 extends over 15 amino acids. The V and J ends lost 4 bases and 0 bases respectively, with 11 bases between them. Per the germline V gene, CDR1 is MNHEY and CDR2 is SMNVEV (reference sequence).

The rearrangement joins TRBV7-9 to TRBJ2-7; TRBD1 matches 9 bases. This CDR3 has 15 residues. After removal of 6 bases from V and 4 bases from J, the junction contained 10 bases not matched to a gene. The V gene's germline CDR1 is SEHNR and CDR2 FQNEAQ (reference sequence). This CDR3 reads CASSQEGDRDYEQYV. In nucleotides, the CDR3 is TGTGCCAGCAGTCAGGAAGGGGACAGGGATTACGAGCAGTACGTC.

The chain combines TRBV29-1 with TRBJ1-2, with D perhaps TRBD1 (6 bases). This CDR3 spans 12 amino acids. Looked up from germline, CDR1 is SQVTM and CDR2 is ANQGSEA. Trimming pared 5 bases from V and 8 bases from J, leaving 15 bases between. Written as DNA, the CDR3 is TGCAGCGTTCAGGGGCCCGTTCGGGGCTACACCTTC. Residues: CSVQGPVRGYTF.